A single sample is the source of the 6 T cell receptor beta chains below, sequenced in a study of blood T cell repertoires in COVID-19. Clones were read by immunoSEQ multiplex PCR, and TCRdb kept only the in-frame ones, dropping some. Among 60,000 to 75,000 clones listed, roughly 86% were seen once. Sample: peripheral blood. Source of these receptors: a woman between 55 and 75 years old with acute or convalescent COVID-19.

Here the CDR3 DNA reads TGTGCCAGCAGTCAGGGTTTCCGTTCAGAAGCTTTCTTT. As protein: CASSQGFRSEAFF. The chain recombines TRBV28 with TRBJ1-1, with D possibly TRBD1 on 5 matching bases. Germline CDR1 and CDR2: MDHEN and SYDVKM. The V gene lost 5 bases and the J gene lost 8 bases, with 15 bases spanning the gap. The CDR3 is 13 amino acids.

The chain has TRBV19 and TRBJ2-4; D might be TRBD2 (6 bases). V lost 3 bases and J lost 3, with 9 bases in between. The CDR3 covers 14 residues. Germline V gene sequence: CDR1 LNHDA, CDR2 SQIVND (reference sequence). Written as DNA, the CDR3 is TGTGCCAGTAGTATCGGGGGTGTCAAAAACATTCAGTACTTC. Its translation: CASSIGGVKNIQYF.

The chain couples TRBV2 to TRBJ2-3, with a tentative D call TRBD2 (5 bases). The CDR3 is 14 residues long. The germline V gene has CDR1 SNHLY and CDR2 FYNNEI. Trimming stripped 2 bases from V and 3 bases from J, with 9 bases between. The CDR3 spells CASSELQRTDTQYF. CDR3 DNA: TGTGCCAGCAGTGAATTACAGCGGACAGATACGCAGTATTTT.

The CDR3 reads CASRTTGDGTEAFF. DNA for the CDR3: TGTGCCAGTAGGACAACAGGGGACGGCACTGAAGCTTTCTTT. The chain carries TRBV19 and TRBJ1-1, with TRBD1 matching 7 bases. V lost 6 bases, J lost 4 bases, and 8 bases stayed unmatched. CDR1 is LNHDA, CDR2 SQIVND, per germline (reference sequence). The CDR3 is 14 residues long.

This clone occurred once. The chain joins TRBV19 to TRBJ2-5, with D maybe TRBD2 (6 bases). The length of the CDR3 is 12 residues. Germline V gene lookup returns CDR1 LNHDA and CDR2 SQIVND (reference sequence). Trimming took off 4 bases at V and 3 bases at J, with 6 bases between the two ends. This CDR3 reads CASSSGEETQYF. The CDR3 DNA reads TGTGCCAGTAGTAGCGGGGAAGAGACCCAGTACTTC.

The rearrangement uses TRBV28 and TRBJ1-2; tentatively, D is TRBD1 (6 bases). Trimming left V 4 bases short and J 1 base short, with 16 bases between. Germline V CDR1 and CDR2: MDHEN, SYDVKM. The CDR3 has 16 residues. Here the CDR3 reads CASSWPWRGGNYGYTF. The CDR3 DNA reads as TGTGCCAGCAGTTGGCCATGGAGGGGGGGTAACTATGGCTACACCTTC.